A single T cell receptor (beta chain) is shown here with its context. Its antigen is not known. TCRdb re-analysed the reads in MiXCR, keeping a single row per CDR3 protein. The sample has approximately 500,000 distinct CDR3 sequences; around 30% are singletons. These data come from a study of T cell repertoires in cytomegalovirus infection. For the study at large: Both recently identified HLA-C-restricted and well-studied HLA-B-restricted CMV epitopes were used in the study. It can be stated that public TCR beta signatures indicated CMV infection as well as a matching HLA type.

Study-level points and caveats: CMV-specific TCR beta clonotypes restricted by HLA-C dominated the ex vivo response.

There are 14 residues in the CDR3. Germline CDR1 and CDR2: SQVTM and ANQGSEA. The ends were cut back, 5 bases at V and 2 bases at J, with 10 bases in the middle. This chain uses TRBV29-1 with TRBJ2-6; D possibly corresponds to TRBD1 (5 bases). The source was cultured PBMCs, collected from culture after CMV antigen stimulation. The clonotype originates from a human donor in good health (CMV status not recorded). Some clones in this sample may be carry-over from other donors' samples. The CDR3 loop is CSVTGRAGANVLTF. In nucleotides, the CDR3 is TGCAGCGTTACAGGCAGGGCTGGGGCCAACGTCCTGACTTTC.